These T cell receptor beta chains were read from a single sample in a study of blood T cell repertoires in COVID-19. TCRdb keeps only in-frame clones here, not all; method: immunoSEQ multiplex PCR. Of 300,000 to 400,000 clones in the sample, 87% are singletons; the top ten hold around 8.9%. The sequenced material came from peripheral blood. The receptors here all came from a man younger than 40 with COVID-19, enrolled during active disease. The CDR3 runs from the conserved cysteine through the conserved F or W. The D gene is left open where the match is weak. Not all rows give a size; the values are once, few, many and, for expanded clones, a class.

TRBV24-1	TRBD1	TRBJ2-2	once	CATSDPPGQGSTGELFF	TGTGCCACCAGTGATCCTCCGGGACAGGGATCCACCGGGGAGCTGTTTTTT
TRBV30	-	TRBJ2-7	-	CAWSAWPGYEQYF	TGTGCCTGGAGTGCCTGGCCGGGGTACGAGCAGTACTTC
TRBV7-9	-	TRBJ1-2	-	CASSPSPGEVDYGYTF	TGTGCCAGCAGCCCCTCTCCTGGGGAGGTGGACTATGGCTACACCTTC
TRBV18	-	TRBJ1-5	-	CASSPVGGASNQPQHF	TGTGCCAGCTCACCAGTTGGAGGGGCGAGCAATCAGCCCCAGCATTTT
TRBV7-2	-	TRBJ2-7	-	CASSLGPSEIFYEQYF	TGTGCCAGCAGCTTAGGCCCTAGCGAGATATTCTACGAGCAGTACTTC
TRBV11-2	TRBD1	TRBJ1-2	-	CASSPTGNYGYTF	TGTGCCAGCAGCCCGACAGGGAATTATGGCTACACCTTC
TRBV5-6	-	TRBJ1-1	-	CASSEGLGVTEAFF	TGTGCCAGCAGCGAAGGACTAGGGGTAACTGAAGCTTTCTTT
TRBV6-4	TRBD1	TRBJ2-3	-	CASRGQGSDTQYF	TGTGCCAGCAGGGGACAGGGCTCAGATACGCAGTATTTT
TRBV9	-	TRBJ2-1	-	CASSVVGSPLLHNEQFF	TGTGCCAGCAGCGTAGTTGGTAGTCCCCTCCTTCACAATGAGCAGTTCTTC
TRBV27	-	TRBJ2-6	few	CASSRRQGGSLGANVLTF	TGTGCCAGCAGTAGACGACAGGGAGGATCTCTCGGGGCCAACGTCCTGACTTTC
TRBV27	TRBD2	TRBJ2-7	few	CASRPQRGRVPEQYF	TGTGCCAGCAGGCCCCAGCGGGGGAGGGTCCCCGAGCAGTACTTC
TRBV7-3	TRBD1	TRBJ1-1	-	CASSPSGTGKRKNTEAFF	TGTGCCAGCAGCCCCTCCGGGACAGGGAAACGGAAGAACACTGAAGCTTTCTTT
TRBV6-1	-	TRBJ2-4	-	CASSEAGARDIQYF	TGTGCCAGCAGTGAAGCGGGGGCGCGTGACATTCAGTACTTC
TRBV14	-	TRBJ1-1	-	CASSLPGQKNTEAFF	TGTGCCAGCAGCCTACCCGGACAGAAGAACACTGAAGCTTTCTTT
TRBV5-5	TRBD1	TRBJ2-7	-	CASSPRQGAGEQYF	TGTGCCAGCAGCCCGCGACAGGGGGCTGGGGAGCAGTACTTC
TRBV16	TRBD1	TRBJ1-2	-	CASERTGTGLDGYTF	TGTGCCAGCGAAAGAACCGGGACAGGGTTGGATGGCTACACCTTC
TRBV10-2	TRBD1	TRBJ1-5	-	CASSEYRGEMGPQHF	TGCGCCAGCAGTGAGTACAGGGGGGAGATGGGTCCCCAGCATTTT
TRBV2	TRBD1	TRBJ2-7	-	CASSAQRTGVEQYF	TGTGCCAGCAGTGCGCAAAGGACAGGGGTCGAGCAGTACTTC
TRBV7-2	-	TRBJ2-1	-	CASSEGAVQFF	TGTGCCAGCAGCGAGGGCGCAGTGCAGTTCTTC
TRBV19	TRBD1	TRBJ1-2	-	CASARTGDGYTF	TGTGCCAGTGCCCGGACAGGGGACGGCTACACCTTC
TRBV5-6	-	TRBJ1-2	-	CASSFQGRWNYGYTF	TGTGCCAGCAGCTTCCAGGGGCGCTGGAACTATGGCTACACCTTC
TRBV4-1	-	TRBJ1-1	-	CASSQAVNTEAFF	TGCGCCAGCAGCCAAGCGGTGAACACTGAAGCTTTCTTT
TRBV7-3	TRBD1	TRBJ2-1	-	CASSLGTGIYNEQFF	TGTGCCAGCAGCTTGGGGACAGGGATCTACAATGAGCAGTTCTTC
TRBV28	TRBD1	TRBJ2-7	few	CASSSGQGYEQYF	TGTGCCAGCAGTTCCGGACAGGGCTACGAGCAGTACTTC
TRBV9	-	TRBJ2-7	-	CASSVTSGSYEQYF	TGTGCCAGCAGCGTAACCAGCGGAAGCTACGAGCAGTACTTC
TRBV24-1	-	TRBJ2-6	-	CATSDLRRGPTGANVLTF	TGTGCCACCAGTGATTTGCGCAGGGGCCCGACTGGGGCCAACGTCCTGACTTTC